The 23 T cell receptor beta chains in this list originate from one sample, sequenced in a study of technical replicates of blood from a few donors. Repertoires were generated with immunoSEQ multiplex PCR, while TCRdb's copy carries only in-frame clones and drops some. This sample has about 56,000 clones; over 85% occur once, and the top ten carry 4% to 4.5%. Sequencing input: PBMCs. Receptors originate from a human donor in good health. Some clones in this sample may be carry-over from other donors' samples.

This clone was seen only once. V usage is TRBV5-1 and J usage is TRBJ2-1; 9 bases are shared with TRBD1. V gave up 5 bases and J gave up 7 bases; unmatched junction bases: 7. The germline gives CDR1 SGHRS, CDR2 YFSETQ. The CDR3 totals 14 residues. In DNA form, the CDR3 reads TGCGCCAGCAGGGTCGGGACAGGGAATAATGAGCAGTTCTTC. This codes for CASRVGTGNNEQFF.

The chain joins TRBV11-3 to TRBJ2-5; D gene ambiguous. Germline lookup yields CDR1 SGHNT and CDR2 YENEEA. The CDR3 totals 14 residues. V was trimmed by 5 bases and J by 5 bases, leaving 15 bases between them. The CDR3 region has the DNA TGTGCCAGCAGCCTAGGCCCGGCCGGGGAGACCCAGTACTTC. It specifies CASSLGPAGETQYF.

The CDR3 reads CASSLVASSYEQYF. For the CDR3, the DNA is TGTGCCAGCAGCTTAGTGGCATCATCCTACGAGCAGTACTTC. V and J are TRBV7-2 and TRBJ2-7; D is uncertain. Trimming took off 1 base at V and 1 base at J, with 8 bases between the two ends. Germline V CDR1 and CDR2: SGHTA, FQGNSA. This CDR3 has 14 residues. The full variable domain, its missing parts supplied by reference TRBV7-2 and TRBJ2-7, is GAGVSQSPSNKVTEKGKDVELRCDPISGHTALYWYRQSLGQGLEFLIYFQGNSAPDKSGLPSDRFSAERTGGSVSTLTIQRTQQEDSAVYLCASSLVASSYEQYFGPGTRLTVT.

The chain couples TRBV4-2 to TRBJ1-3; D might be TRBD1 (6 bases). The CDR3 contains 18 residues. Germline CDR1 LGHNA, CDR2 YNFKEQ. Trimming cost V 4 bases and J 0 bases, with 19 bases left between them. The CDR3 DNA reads TGTGCCAGCAGCCCCAGTGGGGGCCGCCTGAGCTCTGGAAACACCATATATTTT. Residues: CASSPSGGRLSSGNTIYF.

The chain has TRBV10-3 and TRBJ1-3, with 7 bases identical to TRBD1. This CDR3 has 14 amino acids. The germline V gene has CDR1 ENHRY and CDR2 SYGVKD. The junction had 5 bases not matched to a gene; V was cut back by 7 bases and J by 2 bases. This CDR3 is CAIKSRGPGNTIYF. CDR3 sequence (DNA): TGTGCCATCAAGTCGAGGGGGCCTGGAAACACCATATATTTT.

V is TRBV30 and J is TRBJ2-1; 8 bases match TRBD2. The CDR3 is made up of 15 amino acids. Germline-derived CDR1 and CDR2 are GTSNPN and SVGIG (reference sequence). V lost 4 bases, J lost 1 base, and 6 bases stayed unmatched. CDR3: CAWTTGTSSYNEQFF. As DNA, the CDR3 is TGTGCCTGGACCACCGGGACTAGTTCCTACAATGAGCAGTTCTTC.

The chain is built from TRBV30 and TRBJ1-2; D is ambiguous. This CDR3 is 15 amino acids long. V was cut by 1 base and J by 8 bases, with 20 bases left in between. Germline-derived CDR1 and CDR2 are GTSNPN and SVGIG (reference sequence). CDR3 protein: CAWSEGWRDLLGYTF. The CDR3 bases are TGTGCCTGGAGTGAGGGTTGGAGGGATTTGTTGGGCTACACCTTC.

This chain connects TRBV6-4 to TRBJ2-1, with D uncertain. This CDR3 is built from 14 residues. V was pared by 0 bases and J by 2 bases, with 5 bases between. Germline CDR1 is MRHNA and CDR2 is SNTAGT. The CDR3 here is CASSDSGPYNEQFF. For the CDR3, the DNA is TGTGCCAGCAGTGACTCCGGTCCCTACAATGAGCAGTTCTTC.

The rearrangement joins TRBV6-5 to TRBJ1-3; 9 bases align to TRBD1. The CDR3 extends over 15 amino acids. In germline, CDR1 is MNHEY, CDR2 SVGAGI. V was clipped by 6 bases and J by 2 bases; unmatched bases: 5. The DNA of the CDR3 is TGTGCCAGCAGGACCACAGGGGGCCCTGGAAACACCATATATTTT. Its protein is CASRTTGGPGNTIYF.

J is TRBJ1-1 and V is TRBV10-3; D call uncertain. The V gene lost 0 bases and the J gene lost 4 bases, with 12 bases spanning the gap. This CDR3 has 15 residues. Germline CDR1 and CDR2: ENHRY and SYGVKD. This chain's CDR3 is CAISESNGGVTEAFF. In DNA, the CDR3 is TGTGCCATCAGTGAGTCGAACGGTGGAGTCACTGAAGCTTTCTTT.

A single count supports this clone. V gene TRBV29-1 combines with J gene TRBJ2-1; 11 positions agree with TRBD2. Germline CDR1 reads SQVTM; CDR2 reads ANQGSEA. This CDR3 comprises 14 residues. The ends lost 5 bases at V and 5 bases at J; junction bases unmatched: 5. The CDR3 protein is CSVLLAGVNNEQFF. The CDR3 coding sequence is TGCAGCGTTCTACTAGCGGGAGTCAACAATGAGCAGTTCTTC.

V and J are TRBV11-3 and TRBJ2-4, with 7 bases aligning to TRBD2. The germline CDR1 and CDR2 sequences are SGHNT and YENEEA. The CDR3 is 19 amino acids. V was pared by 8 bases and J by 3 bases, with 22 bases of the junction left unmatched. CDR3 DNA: TGTGCCAGCCCACGCCACTGGAAAGCTCCAAGGGAGGGCAAAAACATTCAGTACTTC. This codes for CASPRHWKAPREGKNIQYF.

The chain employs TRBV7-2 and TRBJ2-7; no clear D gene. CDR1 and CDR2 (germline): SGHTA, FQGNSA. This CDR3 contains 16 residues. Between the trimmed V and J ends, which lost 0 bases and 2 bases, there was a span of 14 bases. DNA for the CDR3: TGTGCCAGCAGCTTAGCCCAGGCCCTTAGGACCTACGAGCAGTACTTC. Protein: CASSLAQALRTYEQYF.

The CDR3 nucleotides are TGTGCCACCAGCCTTGGGGCAAATGGCAATCAGCCCCAGCATTTT. This translates into CATSLGANGNQPQHF. The chain recombines TRBV15 with TRBJ1-5; tentative D call: TRBD1 (5 bases). The germline V and J ends were trimmed by 5 bases and 2 bases, with 13 bases remaining between them. Germline V gene lookup returns CDR1 LNHNV and CDR2 YYDKDF (reference sequence). This CDR3 is built from 15 residues.

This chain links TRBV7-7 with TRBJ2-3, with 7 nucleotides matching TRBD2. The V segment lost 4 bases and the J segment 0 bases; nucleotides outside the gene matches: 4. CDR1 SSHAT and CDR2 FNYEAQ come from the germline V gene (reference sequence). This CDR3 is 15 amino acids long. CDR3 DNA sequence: TGTGCCAGCAGCTCCTCTAGCGGTAGCACAGATACGCAGTATTTT. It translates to CASSSSSGSTDTQYF.

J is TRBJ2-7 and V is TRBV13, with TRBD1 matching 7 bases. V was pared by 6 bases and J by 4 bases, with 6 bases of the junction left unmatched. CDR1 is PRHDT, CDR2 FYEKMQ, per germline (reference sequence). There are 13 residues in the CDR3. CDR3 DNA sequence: TGTGCCAGCAGTCCCGACAGGGTGTACGAGCAGTACTTC. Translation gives CASSPDRVYEQYF.

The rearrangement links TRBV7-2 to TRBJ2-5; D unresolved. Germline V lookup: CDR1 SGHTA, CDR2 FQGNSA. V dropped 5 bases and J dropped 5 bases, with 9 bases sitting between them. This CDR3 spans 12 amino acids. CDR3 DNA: TGTGCCAGCAGCGAGTCAACCGAGACCCAGTACTTC. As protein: CASSESTETQYF.

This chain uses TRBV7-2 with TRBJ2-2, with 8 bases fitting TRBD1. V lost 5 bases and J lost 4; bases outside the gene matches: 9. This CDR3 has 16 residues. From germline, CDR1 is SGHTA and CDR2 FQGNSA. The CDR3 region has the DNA TGTGCCAGCAGCCCCCGGGACAGGAGAAGCACCGGGGAGCTGTTTTTT. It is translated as CASSPRDRRSTGELFF.

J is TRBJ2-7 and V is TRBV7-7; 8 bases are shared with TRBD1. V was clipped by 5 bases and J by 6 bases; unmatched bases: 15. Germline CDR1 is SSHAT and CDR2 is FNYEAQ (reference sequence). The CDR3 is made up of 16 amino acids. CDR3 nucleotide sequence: TGTGCCAGCAGCCCGTGGACAGGGCCCCCCGGATCCGAGCAGTACTTC. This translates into CASSPWTGPPGSEQYF.

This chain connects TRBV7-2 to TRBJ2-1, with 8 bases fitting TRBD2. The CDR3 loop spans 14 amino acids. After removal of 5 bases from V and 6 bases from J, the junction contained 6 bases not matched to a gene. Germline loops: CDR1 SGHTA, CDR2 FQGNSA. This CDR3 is CASSPGGRPNEQFF. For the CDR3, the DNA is TGTGCCAGCAGCCCCGGCGGGAGGCCCAATGAGCAGTTCTTC.

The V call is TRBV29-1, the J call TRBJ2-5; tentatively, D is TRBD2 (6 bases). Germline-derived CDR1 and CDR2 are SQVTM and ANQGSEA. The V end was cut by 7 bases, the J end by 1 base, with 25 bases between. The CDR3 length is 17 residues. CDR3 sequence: CSGGRGSERTFQETQYF. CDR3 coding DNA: TGCAGCGGAGGTCGGGGGTCTGAGCGAACCTTCCAAGAGACCCAGTACTTC.

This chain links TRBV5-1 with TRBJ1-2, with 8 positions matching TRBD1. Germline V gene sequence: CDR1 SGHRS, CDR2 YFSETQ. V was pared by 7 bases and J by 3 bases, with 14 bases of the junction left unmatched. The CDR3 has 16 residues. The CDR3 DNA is TGCGCCAGCCGATTACAGACAGGGGTAGGAGACTATGGCTACACCTTC. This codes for CASRLQTGVGDYGYTF.

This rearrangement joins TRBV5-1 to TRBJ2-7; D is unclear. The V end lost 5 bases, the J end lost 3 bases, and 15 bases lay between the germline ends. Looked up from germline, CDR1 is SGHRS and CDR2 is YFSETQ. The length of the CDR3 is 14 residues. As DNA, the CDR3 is TGCGCCAGCAGGAGGTTAACCGGAAACTACGAGCAGTACTTC. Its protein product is CASRRLTGNYEQYF.